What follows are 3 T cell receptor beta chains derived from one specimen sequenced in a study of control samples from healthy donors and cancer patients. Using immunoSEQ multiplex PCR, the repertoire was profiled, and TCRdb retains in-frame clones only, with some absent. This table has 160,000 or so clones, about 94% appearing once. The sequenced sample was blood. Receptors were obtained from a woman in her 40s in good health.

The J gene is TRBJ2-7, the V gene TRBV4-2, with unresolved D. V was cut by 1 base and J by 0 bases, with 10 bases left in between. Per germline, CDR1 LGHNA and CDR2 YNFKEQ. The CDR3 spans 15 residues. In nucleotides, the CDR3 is TGTGCCAGCAGCCAAGCCGACAAGAGCTCCTACGAGCAGTACTTC. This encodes CASSQADKSSYEQYF.

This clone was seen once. The CDR3 here is CASSSRSGSSYNEQFF. The CDR3 DNA sequence: TGTGCCAGCAGCTCCCGTTCGGGATCCTCCTACAATGAGCAGTTCTTC. The chain links TRBV13 to TRBJ2-1; D possibly corresponds to TRBD2 (5 bases). The CDR3 sequence is 16 residues long. The V end lost 4 bases, the J end lost 0 bases, and 13 bases lay between the germline ends. CDR1 and CDR2 from the germline V gene are PRHDT and FYEKMQ (reference sequence).

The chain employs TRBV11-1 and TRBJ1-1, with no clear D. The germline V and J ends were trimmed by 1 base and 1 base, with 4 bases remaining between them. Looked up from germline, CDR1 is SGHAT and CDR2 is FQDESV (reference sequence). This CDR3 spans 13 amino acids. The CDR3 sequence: CASSLGTNTEAFF. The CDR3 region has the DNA TGTGCCAGCAGCTTAGGGACGAACACTGAAGCTTTCTTT.